A single sample gave rise to the 30 T cell receptor beta chains below, sequenced in a study of cytomegalovirus exposure and HLA in healthy donors. 60 Vbeta and 13 Jbeta primers were used in PCR. The protocol was immunoSEQ multiplex PCR, while the TCRdb copy is restricted to in-frame clones and leaves out a portion. The profile shows 250,000 to 300,000 clones, about nine tenths of them singletons. Sequencing used PBMCs. The receptors shown here come from a girl aged 2-15 years in good health and CMV-seronegative.

V usage is TRBV25-1 and J usage is TRBJ1-6; D ambiguous. Trimming removed 2 bases from V and 7 bases from J, with 9 bases in between. Looked up from germline, CDR1 is MGHDK and CDR2 is SYGVNS. The CDR3 extends over 14 amino acids. The CDR3 region is CASSEARWNSPLHF. Written as DNA, the CDR3 is TGTGCCAGCAGTGAAGCCAGATGGAATTCACCCCTCCACTTT.

This chain links TRBV7-8 with TRBJ2-5; TRBD2 might be the D (5 bases). The J call may not be correct, given that the DNA end is closer to TRBJ2-7. CDR1 is SGHVS, CDR2 FQNEAQ, per germline. The CDR3 is made up of 15 amino acids. In DNA, the CDR3 is TGTGCCAGCAGCGCTTGGACTGAACCTCCCCGCGAGCAGTACTTC. Translated: CASSAWTEPPREQYF.

The chain recombines TRBV15 with TRBJ2-5; 8 positions match TRBD1. The CDR3 has 15 residues. Germline V gene sequence: CDR1 LNHNV, CDR2 YYDKDF (reference sequence). With 4 bases clipped from V and 3 bases from J, the junction kept 7 bases outside the gene matches. CDR3 residues: CATSTSGGEEETQYF. The CDR3 coding sequence is TGTGCCACCAGCACGTCAGGGGGCGAGGAAGAGACCCAGTACTTC.

This chain joins TRBV6-6 and TRBJ2-1, with 10 positions matching TRBD2. The CDR3 is 15 amino acids. The trim removed 5 bases at V and 7 bases at J, leaving 8 bases unmatched. Germline V gene sequence: CDR1 MNHNY, CDR2 SVGAGI (reference sequence). This chain's CDR3 is CASSTLAGRSNEQFF. In nucleotides, the CDR3 is TGTGCCAGCAGTACACTAGCGGGAAGGTCGAATGAGCAGTTCTTC.

The chain uses TRBV7-9 and TRBJ2-2; D is unresolved. CDR1 and CDR2 from the germline V gene are SEHNR and FQNEAQ (reference sequence). CDR3 length equals 15 residues. Between the trimmed V and J ends, which lost 4 bases and 1 base, there was a span of 10 bases. In nucleotides, the CDR3 is TGTGCCAGCAGCTCCCCCCGACAGAACACCGGGGAGCTGTTTTTT. Protein sequence: CASSSPRQNTGELFF.

The chain is built from TRBV5-1 and TRBJ1-2; 10 nucleotides agree with TRBD1. With 4 bases clipped from V and 7 bases from J, the junction kept 7 bases outside the gene matches. There are 14 residues in the CDR3. CDR1 is SGHRS, CDR2 YFSETQ, per germline. CDR3: CASSPWTGGFGYTF. CDR3 DNA sequence: TGCGCCAGCAGCCCTTGGACAGGGGGGTTTGGCTACACCTTC.

The rearrangement links TRBV7-8 to TRBJ2-3, with 7 positions matching TRBD2. There are 16 residues in the CDR3. With 5 bases clipped from V and 1 base from J, the junction kept 9 bases outside the gene matches. The germline V gene encodes CDR1 SGHVS and CDR2 FQNEAQ. The CDR3, as DNA: TGTGCCAGCAGCCCCCTCGGGGGGAGAGGCACAGATACGCAGTATTTT. Its protein product is CASSPLGGRGTDTQYF.

The chain joins TRBV9 to TRBJ2-7; possibly TRBD2 for D (7 bases). Trimming cost V 4 bases and J 4 bases, with 15 bases left between them. This CDR3 contains 14 residues. Germline values: CDR1 SGDLS, CDR2 YYNGEE. This CDR3 reads CASSPRGAGYEQYF. CDR3 DNA sequence: TGTGCCAGCAGCCCCCGGGGGGCCGGATACGAGCAGTACTTC.

This clone was found a few times. This chain joins TRBV10-1 and TRBJ2-3; D possibly corresponds to TRBD1 (5 bases). Trimming shortened V by 2 bases and J by 6 bases, and 6 bases separated the two germline ends. The CDR3 has 12 residues. Germline CDR1 is WNHNN and CDR2 is SYGVQD (reference sequence). The CDR3: CASSERGDTQYF. The CDR3 DNA is TGCGCCAGCAGTGAGAGGGGTGATACGCAGTATTTT.

The chain is built from TRBV5-1 and TRBJ2-2; D gene ambiguous. Germline V lookup: CDR1 SGHRS, CDR2 YFSETQ. Between the trimmed V and J ends, which lost 0 bases and 6 bases, there was a span of 9 bases. CDR3 size: 14 residues. The chain's CDR3 is CASSLAVSSGELFF. The DNA for the CDR3 is TGCGCCAGCAGCTTGGCTGTGAGCTCCGGGGAGCTGTTTTTT. The full variable domain, its missing parts supplied by reference TRBV5-1 and TRBJ2-2, is KAGVTQTPRYLIKTRGQQVTLSCSPISGHRSVSWYQQTPGQGLQFLFEYFSETQRNKGNFPGRFSGRQFSNSRSEMNVSTLELGDSALYLCASSLAVSSGELFFGEGSRLTVL.

The CDR3 protein is CASSFDRGWEQYF. The CDR3 DNA follows: TGTGCCAGCAGTTTCGACAGGGGCTGGGAGCAGTACTTC. The chain recombines TRBV28 with TRBJ2-7; 8 bases fit TRBD1. V trimming: 3 bases; J trimming: 7 bases; junction bases outside the gene matches: 5. Germline loops: CDR1 MDHEN, CDR2 SYDVKM. The CDR3 runs 13 residues.

The V and J genes are TRBV10-1 and TRBJ2-1; TRBD2 is a possible D gene (5 bases). This CDR3 spans 19 amino acids. Deletions cut 1 base from V and 4 bases from J, with 23 bases between. The V gene's germline CDR1 is WNHNN and CDR2 SYGVQD (reference sequence). The CDR3 loop reads CASSEFPADGTRVYNEQFF. CDR3 in DNA: TGCGCCAGCAGTGAGTTCCCAGCGGACGGTACAAGGGTTTACAATGAGCAGTTCTTC.

This chain joins TRBV7-9 and TRBJ2-3, with D unresolved. This CDR3 region has 13 residues. The ends were cut back, 1 base at V and 5 bases at J, with 7 bases in the middle. Germline V gene sequence: CDR1 SEHNR, CDR2 FQNEAQ (reference sequence). CDR3 sequence: CASSLGYGDTQYF. The CDR3 coding sequence is TGTGCCAGCAGCTTAGGGTACGGAGATACGCAGTATTTT.

The gene calls are TRBV9 and TRBJ2-3; 9 bases match TRBD2. The CDR3 is made up of 17 amino acids. CDR1 and CDR2 from the germline V gene are SGDLS and YYNGEE. The V segment lost 3 bases and the J segment 2 bases; nucleotides outside the gene matches: 10. Here the CDR3 reads CASSDSRRGGTTDTQYF. The CDR3 DNA sequence: TGTGCCAGCAGCGATAGCCGGCGGGGGGGGACCACAGATACGCAGTATTTT.

V is TRBV29-1 and J is TRBJ1-1; D is unresolved. V lost 4 bases and J lost 7, with 16 bases in between. This CDR3 spans 13 amino acids. Germline V CDR1 and CDR2: SQVTM, ANQGSEA. CDR3 loop: CSVARRMTFEAFF. CDR3 DNA: TGCAGCGTTGCCCGACGGATGACTTTTGAAGCTTTCTTT.

The rearrangement links TRBV27 to TRBJ2-7; 8 nucleotides agree with TRBD1. Germline V CDR1 and CDR2: MNHEY, SMNVEV (reference sequence). The CDR3 runs 13 residues. Losses at the gene ends were 10 bases for V and 5 bases for J; bases not matched to a gene: 10. The CDR3 region is CATSGQGAHEQYF. The DNA for the CDR3 is TGTGCCACTTCGGGGCAGGGGGCACACGAGCAGTACTTC.

V and J are TRBV10-2 and TRBJ2-2; tentative D call: TRBD1 (5 bases). The germline CDR1 and CDR2 sequences are WSHSY and SAAADI. CDR3 size: 13 residues. The V end lost 5 bases, the J end lost 5 bases, and 9 bases lay between the germline ends. The CDR3 coding sequence is TGCGCCAGCAGTTCAGGGTTAACCGGGGAGCTGTTTTTT. Amino acid sequence: CASSSGLTGELFF.

The V and J genes are TRBV4-1 and TRBJ2-7, with 7 bases that match TRBD1. The CDR3 runs to 15 residues. Germline lookup yields CDR1 MGHRA and CDR2 YSYEKL. The ends lost 0 bases at V and 2 bases at J; junction bases unmatched: 4. CDR3 sequence reads: CASSQETGAAYEQYF. CDR3 bases: TGCGCCAGCAGCCAAGAAACAGGGGCGGCCTACGAGCAGTACTTC.

This chain connects TRBV5-8 to TRBJ1-5, with 7 bases identical to TRBD1. Germline CDR1 reads SGHTS; CDR2 reads YDEGEE. Trimming at V came to 1 base and at J to 1 base, leaving 2 bases not matched to a gene. The CDR3 totals 15 residues. The CDR3 loop reads CASSLQDRSNQPQHF. As DNA, the CDR3 is TGTGCCAGCAGCTTGCAGGACAGGAGCAATCAGCCCCAGCATTTT. The whole variable domain, filled in from reference TRBV5-8 and TRBJ1-5, reads EAGVTQSPTHLIKTRGQQATLRCSPISGHTSVYWYQQALGLGLQFLLWYDEGEERNRGNFPPRFSGRQFPNYSSELNVNALELEDSALYLCASSLQDRSNQPQHFGDGTRLSIL.

The genes are TRBV10-3 and TRBJ1-6; 8 bases match TRBD1. Germline V gene lookup returns CDR1 ENHRY and CDR2 SYGVKD. Losses at the gene ends were 6 bases for V and 7 bases for J; bases not matched to a gene: 8. The CDR3 contains 15 residues. Here the CDR3 DNA reads TGTGCCATCAGAGCGGACAGGGCAGAGAATTCACCCCTCCACTTT. Its protein product is CAIRADRAENSPLHF.

The chain couples TRBV6-1 to TRBJ1-1; D not certain. Germline V gene sequence: CDR1 MNHNS, CDR2 SASEGT. Between the trimmed V and J ends, which lost 5 bases and 0 bases, there was a span of 13 bases. The CDR3 has 15 amino acids. The CDR3 coding sequence is TGTGCCAGCAGTTTCTACCCGGGTGTGAACACTGAAGCTTTCTTT. Translation gives CASSFYPGVNTEAFF.

This chain links TRBV19 with TRBJ2-5, with 8 positions matching TRBD2. Trimming took 4 bases from V and 5 from J; bases not matched to a gene: 3. Germline V gene data show CDR1 as LNHDA and CDR2 as SQIVND (reference sequence). This CDR3 contains 13 residues. CDR3 in DNA: TGTGCCAGTAGTACGCTAGCGGGTGAGACCCAGTACTTC. Protein sequence: CASSTLAGETQYF.

The chain's CDR3 is CASSPTGVADTQYF. CDR3 coding DNA: TGTGCCAGCAGCCCTACAGGGGTGGCAGATACGCAGTATTTT. The chain links TRBV4-2 to TRBJ2-3, with 7 bases aligning to TRBD1. With V trimmed by 4 bases and J by 4 bases, 5 bases remained unmatched. Germline assignment: CDR1 LGHNA and CDR2 YNFKEQ. This CDR3 is 14 amino acids long.

This chain connects TRBV6-1 to TRBJ2-5; D perhaps matches TRBD2 (5 bases). The DNA matches TRBJ2-7 better at its end, which makes the J call doubtful. Germline values: CDR1 MNHNS, CDR2 SASEGT. The CDR3 loop spans 15 amino acids. The chain's CDR3 is CASIRSQKRIYEQYF. The CDR3 DNA follows: TGTGCCAGCATTCGGTCCCAGAAGCGGATCTACGAGCAGTACTTC.

The chain employs TRBV27 and TRBJ2-7; 10 positions match TRBD1. There are 16 residues in the CDR3. V was pared by 5 bases and J by 3 bases, with 10 bases of the junction left unmatched. Germline CDR1 reads MNHEY; CDR2 reads SMNVEV (reference sequence). The CDR3 here is CASSPYLTGGGYEQYF. The CDR3 bases are TGTGCCAGCAGTCCCTACCTGACAGGGGGCGGCTACGAGCAGTACTTC.

The chain joins TRBV30 to TRBJ1-2; no clear D. Germline values: CDR1 GTSNPN, CDR2 SVGIG (reference sequence). The length of the CDR3 is 13 residues. V was clipped by 2 bases and J by 7 bases, with 14 bases between them. CDR3 DNA sequence: TGTGCCTGGAGTAGCGGAGGAGTAGGTGGCTACACCTTC. Protein sequence: CAWSSGGVGGYTF.

J is TRBJ2-7 and V is TRBV13; TRBD1 aligns across 8 bases. The V and J ends lost 5 bases and 6 bases, in that order; junction bases with no gene match: 6. There are 13 residues in the CDR3. Germline loops: CDR1 PRHDT, CDR2 FYEKMQ (reference sequence). The CDR3 spells CASSPAQGAEQYF. As DNA, the CDR3 is TGTGCCAGCAGCCCGGCGCAGGGGGCCGAGCAGTACTTC.

The chain combines TRBV5-1 with TRBJ2-7, with D possibly TRBD2 on 6 matching bases. The germline V and J ends were trimmed by 6 bases and 2 bases, with 18 bases remaining between them. The germline gives CDR1 SGHRS, CDR2 YFSETQ. CDR3 length: 15 residues. CDR3 sequence: CASTLGGSITYEQYF. The CDR3 bases are TGCGCCAGCACCCTGGGGGGAAGTATAACCTACGAGCAGTACTTC.

The chain employs TRBV15 and TRBJ2-1, with 16 bases lining up with TRBD2. V was clipped by 1 base and J by 10 bases; unmatched bases: 4. The CDR3 is made up of 16 amino acids. From germline, CDR1 is LNHNV and CDR2 YYDKDF (reference sequence). For the CDR3, the DNA is TGTGCCACCAGCAGAGGTACGGGACTAGCGGGAGGGGAGCAGTTCTTC. Its protein product is CATSRGTGLAGGEQFF.

The J gene is TRBJ2-7, the V gene TRBV4-1; 7 nucleotides match TRBD2. The CDR3 has 15 amino acids. Germline V gene lookup returns CDR1 MGHRA and CDR2 YSYEKL. The junction had 3 bases not matched to a gene; V was cut back by 0 bases and J by 1 base. CDR3 sequence reads: CASSQESGNSYEQYF. The DNA of the CDR3 is TGCGCCAGCAGCCAAGAAAGCGGGAATTCCTACGAGCAGTACTTC.